This T cell receptor beta chain was identified during a study of cytomegalovirus exposure and HLA in healthy donors. Nobody recorded the CMV serostatus of this donor. Primers: 60 Vbeta forward and 13 Jbeta reverse. Sequencing was performed with immunoSEQ multiplex PCR; in TCRdb, only in-frame clones are kept and a portion is missing. The sample lists some 170,000 clones, approximately 78% seen once, with 2.5% in the top ten. This receptor was identified in a human donor in good health. Sequences were obtained from PBMCs.

The chain's CDR3 is CASSLGGTGDEQYF. The CDR3 DNA reads as TGTGCCAGCAGCTTGGGAGGAACCGGGGACGAGCAGTACTTC. The rearrangement joins TRBV5-4 to TRBJ2-7; D may be TRBD2 (5 bases). The CDR3 has 14 residues. V lost 0 bases and J lost 5, with 12 bases in between. The germline CDR1 and CDR2 sequences are SGHNT and YYREEE (reference sequence).